This TCR beta chain derives from a study of cytomegalovirus exposure and HLA in healthy donors. As for the study in general: The platform used for the 110 or so validation repertoires matched that of the approximately 640 first-cohort repertoires, a later analysis reported. Study-wide points: It was found in a later analysis that first-cohort TCR clusters tended to co-occur in the 130 or so validation repertoires. The investigators catalogued 150 to 200 TCR beta chains as cytomegalovirus-associated.

Profiled with immunoSEQ multiplex PCR; TCRdb holds only in-frame clones, not every one. Among 30,000 to 40,000 clones listed, over 85% were seen once. As to this clone: Antigen unknown.

While the first cohort had 650 to 850 subjects, the donors belonged to the separate validation cohort of over a hundred subjects. Sequences were obtained from PBMCs. This sequence originates from a man aged 18-30 years in good health and CMV-seronegative.

The DNA for the CDR3 is TGTGCCAGCCCGGGTGGCAGCGGGCAAGAGACCCAGTACTTC. This sequence encodes CASPGGSGQETQYF. This chain links TRBV2 with TRBJ2-5; the D gene is possibly TRBD2 (6 bases). Trimming removed 8 bases from V and 2 bases from J, with 15 bases in between. The CDR3 runs 14 residues. Germline V gene data show CDR1 as SNHLY and CDR2 as FYNNEI.